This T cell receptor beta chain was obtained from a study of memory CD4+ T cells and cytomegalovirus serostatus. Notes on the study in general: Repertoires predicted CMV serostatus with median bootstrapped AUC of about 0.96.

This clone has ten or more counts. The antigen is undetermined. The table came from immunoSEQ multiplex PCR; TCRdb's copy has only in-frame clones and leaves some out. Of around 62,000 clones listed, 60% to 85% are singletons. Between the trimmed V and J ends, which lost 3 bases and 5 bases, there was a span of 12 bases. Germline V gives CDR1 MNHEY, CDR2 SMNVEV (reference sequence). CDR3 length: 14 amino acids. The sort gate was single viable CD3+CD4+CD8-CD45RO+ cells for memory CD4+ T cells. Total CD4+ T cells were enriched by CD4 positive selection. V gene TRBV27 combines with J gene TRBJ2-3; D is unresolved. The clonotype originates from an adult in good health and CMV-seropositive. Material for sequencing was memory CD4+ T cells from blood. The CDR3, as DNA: TGTGCCAGCAGTTTTCGGTCCCCCGGAGATACGCAGTATTTT. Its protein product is CASSFRSPGDTQYF.